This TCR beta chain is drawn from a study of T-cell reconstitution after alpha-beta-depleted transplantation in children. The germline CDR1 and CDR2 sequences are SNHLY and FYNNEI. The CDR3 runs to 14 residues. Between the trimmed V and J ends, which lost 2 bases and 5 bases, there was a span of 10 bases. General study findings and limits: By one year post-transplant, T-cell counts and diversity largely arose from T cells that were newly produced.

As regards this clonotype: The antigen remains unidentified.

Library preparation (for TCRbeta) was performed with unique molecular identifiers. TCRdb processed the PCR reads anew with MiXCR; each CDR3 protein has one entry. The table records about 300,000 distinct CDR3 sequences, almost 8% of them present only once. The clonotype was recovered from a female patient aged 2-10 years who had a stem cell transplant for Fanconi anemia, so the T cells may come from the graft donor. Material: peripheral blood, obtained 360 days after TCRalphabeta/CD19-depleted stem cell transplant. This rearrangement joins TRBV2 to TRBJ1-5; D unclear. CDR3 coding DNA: TGTGCCAGCAGTGAAAGGGTCATCGATCAGCCCCAGCATTTT. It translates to CASSERVIDQPQHF.